The T cell receptor beta chain under discussion was sequenced for a study of blood T cells in healthy people across ages. This clonotype is a singleton in its sample. The antigen remains undetermined. Together with a sample-barcoded 5' primer, a J-beta primer mix was included in a second PCR lasting about 7 to 11 cycles. TCRdb reanalysed the 5' RACE reads using MiXCR and keeps one entry per CDR3 protein. The table lists 1.5 million to 2 million distinct CDR3 sequences, about two fifths of them singletons. Points from the study as a whole: The CMV status of each donor remained undetermined, and this could have confounded shifts in expanded clonotypes.

Each donor supplied roughly 10 milliliters of peripheral blood. Sequencing input: blood. The clonotype originates from a human donor in good health.

CDR3 sequence reads: CASSLDRPAEKLFF. The CDR3 bases are TGTGCCAGCAGCTTAGATCGTCCGGCAGAAAAACTGTTTTTT. The chain combines TRBV11-2 with TRBJ1-4; D gene unclear. CDR1 SGHAT and CDR2 FQNNGV come from the germline V gene. Trimming cost V 0 bases and J 8 bases, with 10 bases left between them. The CDR3 loop spans 14 amino acids.